One and the same sample provided the 7 T cell receptor beta chains below, sequenced in a study of Ad26.COV2.S vaccination and SARS-CoV-2 variants. Treatment noted: roughly 18 received Ad26.COV2.S at low or high dose, single or two shots; 5 received placebo; per-sample allocation not given. Sampling was done on day 63 after the first vaccine or placebo injection. Libraries were prepared by immunoSEQ multiplex PCR; TCRdb keeps only in-frame clonotypes and omits some of them. The profile shows around 450,000 clones, 85% to 90% of them singletons. Sequenced material: peripheral blood, taken in a trial of Ad26.COV2.S vaccine versus placebo. All receptors derive from a person between 18 and 59 years old who received the Ad26.COV2.S COVID-19 vaccine or a placebo.

This sequence joins TRBV6-6 and TRBJ2-7; TRBD2 matches 8 bases. The CDR3 length is 13 residues. Germline CDR1 reads MNHNY; CDR2 reads SVGAGI (reference sequence). Trimming at V came to 9 bases and at J to 4 bases, leaving 8 bases not matched to a gene. DNA of the CDR3: TGTGCCAGTGGGGGTAGCGGGACTTACGAGCAGTACTTC. This translates into CASGGSGTYEQYF.

This sequence joins TRBV7-9 and TRBJ2-1; D might be TRBD2 (6 bases). Germline CDR1 is SEHNR and CDR2 is FQNEAQ (reference sequence). CDR3 length: 15 amino acids. V lost 5 bases and J lost 5, with 16 bases in between. Here the CDR3 DNA reads TGTGCCAGCAGCCCGCAGCGGGTTTATGACAATGAGCAGTTCTTC. Translating gives CASSPQRVYDNEQFF.

This chain joins TRBV5-4 and TRBJ1-4; D gene uncertain. V was clipped by 5 bases and J by 2 bases, with 13 bases between them. Germline CDR1 reads SGHNT; CDR2 reads YYREEE (reference sequence). CDR3 length: 15 residues. CDR3 amino acids: CASSRSAATNEKLFF. CDR3 nucleotide sequence: TGTGCCAGCAGTCGCAGTGCCGCGACTAATGAAAAACTGTTTTTT. The complete variable domain, with remaining parts taken from reference TRBV5-4 and TRBJ1-4, reads ETGVTQSPTHLIKTRGQQVTLRCSSQSGHNTVSWYQQALGQGPQFIFQYYREEENGRGNFPPRFSGLQFPNYSSELNVNALELDDSALYLCASSRSAATNEKLFFGSGTQLSVL.

The chain couples TRBV18 to TRBJ2-3, with TRBD2 matching over 9 bases. This CDR3 has 16 residues. The germline CDR1 and CDR2 sequences are KGHSH and LQKENI. The V and J ends lost 3 bases and 2 bases, in that order; junction bases with no gene match: 6. The CDR3 nucleotides read TGTGCCAGCTCACCGATTAGCGGGGGTACCACAGATACGCAGTATTTT. Translating it yields CASSPISGGTTDTQYF. Full variable domain (missing parts from reference TRBV18 and TRBJ2-3): NAGVMQNPRHLVRRRGQEARLRCSPMKGHSHVYWYRQLPEEGLKFMVYLQKENIIDESGMPKERFSAEFPKEGPSILRIQQVVRGDSAAYFCASSPISGGTTDTQYFGPGTRLTVL.

J is TRBJ1-4 and V is TRBV30; 7 bases line up with TRBD1. V was clipped by 7 bases and J by 4 bases; unmatched bases: 9. The CDR3 contains 14 residues. CDR1 and CDR2 from the germline V gene are GTSNPN and SVGIG (reference sequence). DNA of the CDR3: TGTGCCTTCAACCGGGACAGCCTTAATGAAAAACTGTTTTTT. This encodes CAFNRDSLNEKLFF. The whole variable domain, filled in from reference TRBV30 and TRBJ1-4, reads SQTIHQWPATLVQPVGSPLSLECTVEGTSNPNLYWYRQAAGRGLQLLFYSVGIGQISSEVPQNLSASRPQDRQFILSSKKLLLSDSGFYLCAFNRDSLNEKLFFGSGTQLSVL.

The chain has TRBV19 and TRBJ1-5, with D maybe TRBD1 (6 bases). In germline, CDR1 is LNHDA, CDR2 SQIVND (reference sequence). With 2 bases removed from V and 4 bases from J, the gap between germline ends came to 15 bases. The CDR3 is 16 amino acids. Here the CDR3 reads CASSIRGGQSNQPQHF. The CDR3 coding sequence is TGTGCCAGTAGTATAAGAGGAGGACAGTCGAATCAGCCCCAGCATTTT.

In nucleotides, the CDR3 is TGTGCCAGCTTGTGGGGTGCTGGGGCCAACGTCCTGACTTTC. Its translation: CASLWGAGANVLTF. The chain links TRBV2 to TRBJ2-6, with D hard to call. CDR3 length: 14 amino acids. Trimming shortened V by 8 bases and J by 2 bases, and 10 bases separated the two germline ends. Germline CDR1 SNHLY, CDR2 FYNNEI.